The T cell receptor (beta chain) under discussion was sequenced for a study of T cells in Graves' hyperthyroidism and ophthalmopathy. The study collected blood at first hyperthyroidism diagnosis, before any ophthalmopathy symptoms arose. The germline V gene has CDR1 MDHEN and CDR2 SYDVKM. The CDR3 extends over 15 amino acids. V lost 3 bases, J lost 1 base, and 11 bases lay in between. Amplification yielded TCR beta CDR3 regions, with RNA transcripts as the source. Carried out on the TCR CDR3, a first-round RT-PCR used the HTBI primer set. TCRdb passed the multiplex PCR reads through MiXCR, listing each CDR3 protein once. This table holds hundreds of thousands of distinct CDR3 sequences, about 15% found once. This clonotype was seen a handful of times.

This TCR came from a woman aged 25 to 45 with Graves' hyperthyroidism that later progressed to Graves' ophthalmopathy. Sequenced input: blood. The J gene is TRBJ2-3, the V gene TRBV28; TRBD2 is a possible D gene (6 bases). This CDR3 reads CASSFTSIGTDTQYF. The CDR3 nucleotides read TGTGCCAGCAGTTTCACTAGCATAGGCACAGATACGCAGTATTTT.